Listed below are T cell receptor beta chains from one sample, sequenced in a study of beta chain features in type 1 diabetes. Measured with immunoSEQ multiplex PCR; TCRdb has only the in-frame clones, and not every one. The data show 250,000 to 300,000 clones, roughly 8% seen once. Sequencing was performed on central memory CD4+ T cells from blood. All receptors derive from a young woman in good health. Each CDR3 is given with its conserved first and last residue. The D gene is left open where the match is weak. Not every row has a clone size; where given, it reads once, few, many or a size class.

>14|-|-|TRBV7-6|TRBJ1-5
CASSFGVGNQPQHF
TGTGCCAGCAGCTTTGGGGTAGGCAATCAGCCCCAGCATTTT
>14|-|-|TRBV7-2|TRBJ1-1
CASSADRFTTEAFF
TGTGCCAGCAGCGCAGACAGGTTTACTACTGAAGCTTTCTTT
>15|TRBD2|few|TRBV7-3|TRBJ2-1
CASSSGTSVYNEQFF
TGTGCCAGCAGCTCCGGGACTAGCGTATACAATGAGCAGTTCTTC
>11|-|few|TRBV6-5|TRBJ2-5
CASTAEETQYF
TGTGCCAGCACTGCGGAAGAGACCCAGTACTTC
>14|-|-|TRBV5-5|TRBJ2-2
CASRWRADTGELFF
TGTGCCAGCAGGTGGAGGGCCGACACCGGGGAGCTGTTTTTT
>13|-|-|TRBV7-3|TRBJ1-5
CASSPGDGQPQHF
TGTGCCAGCAGCCCAGGCGACGGTCAGCCCCAGCATTTT
>15|TRBD1|-|TRBV4-2|TRBJ1-1
CASSRGRDRDTEAFF
TGTGCCAGCAGCCGAGGCCGGGACAGGGACACTGAAGCTTTCTTT
>13|-|-|TRBV29-1|TRBJ1-6
CSVRSSYNSPLHF
TGCAGCGTTCGGAGCTCCTATAATTCACCCCTCCACTTT
>16|TRBD1|-|TRBV5-1|TRBJ2-6
CASSRDRVSGANVLTF
TGCGCCAGCAGCAGGGACAGGGTGTCTGGGGCCAACGTCCTGACTTTC
>15|-|-|TRBV7-9|TRBJ2-5
CASSQDRGGQETQYF
TGTGCCAGCAGCCAAGATAGGGGGGGTCAAGAGACCCAGTACTTC
>14|-|-|TRBV6-6|TRBJ1-2
CASSYPGGVDGYTF
TGTGCCAGCAGTTACCCCGGAGGGGTAGATGGCTACACCTTC
>13|-|many|TRBV6-6|TRBJ2-1
CASSQEGYNEQFF
TGTGCCAGCAGTCAAGAGGGGTACAATGAGCAGTTCTTC
>16|-|-|TRBV4-2|TRBJ2-3
CASSQDPAGPTDTQYF
TGTGCCAGCAGCCAAGATCCGGCGGGCCCCACAGATACGCAGTATTTT
>15|-|few|TRBV4-2|TRBJ1-1
CASSLPYSSGAEAFF
TGTGCCAGCAGCCTCCCTTATTCATCGGGAGCTGAAGCTTTCTTT
>12|-|-|TRBV11-2|TRBJ2-2
CASSYVPGELFF
TGTGCCAGCAGCTACGTCCCCGGGGAGCTGTTTTTT
>13|-|few|TRBV11-3|TRBJ2-5
CASSQRHSETQYF
TGTGCCAGCAGCCAACGGCATTCGGAGACCCAGTACTTC
>14|-|-|TRBV28|TRBJ1-5
CASSLAGGSQPQHF
TGTGCCAGCAGTCTAGCCGGGGGGAGCCAGCCCCAGCATTTT
>15|-|-|TRBV30|TRBJ1-4
CAWSVPGLRHEKLFF
TGTGCCTGGAGTGTTCCGGGACTCCGGCATGAAAAACTGTTTTTT
>10|-|many|TRBV12-5|TRBJ2-1
CASGHNEQFF
TGTGCTAGTGGCCACAATGAGCAGTTCTTC
>12|-|-|TRBV7-8|TRBJ1-2
CASSLVGHGYTF
TGTGCCAGCAGCTTAGTGGGGCATGGCTACACCTTC
>12|-|-|TRBV11-2|TRBJ1-6
CASSLAGSPLHF
TGTGCCAGCAGCTTAGCTGGCTCACCCCTCCACTTT